These 32 T cell receptor beta chains share one sample of origin, sequenced in a study of blood T cell repertoires in COVID-19. Sequencing used immunoSEQ multiplex PCR; TCRdb keeps in-frame clones, though not all of them. The sample has 96,000 or so clones, 70% to 90% seen once; the top ten hold 3.5% to 5%. The sequenced material came from peripheral blood. The receptors originated from a human donor with COVID-19, enrolled during active disease. The donor label of this sample is uncertain.

The V gene is TRBV3-1 (or the pseudogene TRBV3-2), the J gene TRBJ1-4; maybe TRBD1 (6 bases). V was shortened by 4 bases and J by 4 bases, with 7 bases between the two germline ends. The CDR3 has 13 amino acids. CDR1 is LGHDT, CDR2 YNNKEL, per germline (reference sequence). The CDR3 nucleotides are TGTGCCAGCAGCCGACAGGTTAATGAAAAACTGTTTTTT. It translates to CASSRQVNEKLFF.

The chain links TRBV3-1 (or the pseudogene TRBV3-2) to TRBJ2-3; TRBD1 matches at 9 bases. With V trimmed by 4 bases and J by 3 bases, 8 bases remained unmatched. Germline CDR1 and CDR2: LGHDT and YNNKEL (reference sequence). The CDR3 runs 16 residues. As DNA, the CDR3 is TGTGCCAGCAGCCCGGGACAGGGTCATAATACAGATACGCAGTATTTT. Its protein is CASSPGQGHNTDTQYF.

V gene TRBV9 combines with J gene TRBJ1-2; 7 nucleotides match TRBD1. Per germline, CDR1 SGDLS and CDR2 YYNGEE. This CDR3 comprises 15 residues. Trimming removed 3 bases from V and 8 bases from J; junction bases left unmatched: 13. The CDR3 loop is CASSETGTVGLGYTF. The CDR3 coding sequence is TGTGCCAGCAGCGAGACCGGGACAGTAGGCCTGGGCTACACCTTC.

The chain has TRBV10-1 and TRBJ2-1; a weak D match, TRBD2 (6 bases). Germline values: CDR1 WNHNN, CDR2 SYGVQD (reference sequence). V dropped 4 bases and J dropped 2 bases, with 12 bases sitting between them. CDR3 length equals 15 residues. The CDR3 sequence is CASSGTAGTYNEQFF. CDR3 nucleotides: TGCGCCAGCAGTGGTACGGCGGGGACCTACAATGAGCAGTTCTTC.

The CDR3 DNA follows: TGTGCCAGCAGTTACTTTGGGACAGTTAACACCGGGGAGCTGTTTTTT. Encoded protein: CASSYFGTVNTGELFF. The chain carries TRBV6-5 and TRBJ2-2, with TRBD1 matching 7 bases. Per the germline V gene, CDR1 is MNHEY and CDR2 is SVGAGI. Trimming at V came to 1 base and at J to 2 bases, leaving 4 bases not matched to a gene. This CDR3 is built from 16 residues.

The chain links TRBV10-3 to TRBJ1-6; 8 bases are shared with TRBD1. The germline gives CDR1 ENHRY, CDR2 SYGVKD. The length of the CDR3 is 14 residues. Germline trimming cut 5 bases from V and 7 bases from J; bases unmatched to any gene: 4. CDR3 protein: CAISLGQGNSPLHF. The CDR3 DNA reads as TGTGCCATCAGTTTAGGACAGGGCAATTCACCCCTCCACTTT.

The CDR3 DNA is TGTGCCAGCTCGCCTAGGGACAGTCACAATGAGCAGTTCTTC. Translating gives CASSPRDSHNEQFF. The chain recombines TRBV4-2 with TRBJ2-1; 7 bases line up with TRBD1. Germline values: CDR1 LGHNA, CDR2 YNFKEQ. Trimming removed 8 bases from V and 5 bases from J; junction bases left unmatched: 9. The CDR3 totals 14 residues.

This clone was found once. V is TRBV20-1 and J is TRBJ1-5; possible D gene TRBD1, 5 bases. CDR3 size: 14 residues. Trimming cost V 3 bases and J 5 bases, with 14 bases left between them. Germline-derived CDR1 and CDR2 are DFQATT and SNEGSKA (reference sequence). CDR3 in amino acids: CSASSGSRHQPQHF. The CDR3 bases are TGCAGTGCTAGTTCAGGGTCCCGCCATCAGCCCCAGCATTTT.

This chain uses TRBV7-9 with TRBJ2-1, with 7 bases identical to TRBD1. Germline CDR1 and CDR2: SEHNR and FQNEAQ (reference sequence). V lost 4 bases to trimming and J lost 6 bases; unmatched junction nucleotides: 9. The CDR3 runs to 15 residues. The CDR3 bases are TGTGCCAGCAGCTCTTCGACAGGGTGGGGCAATGAGCAGTTCTTC. It is translated as CASSSSTGWGNEQFF.

The chain combines TRBV5-1 with TRBJ1-1; tentatively, D is TRBD1 (5 bases). Trimming took off 7 bases at V and 0 bases at J, with 16 bases between the two ends. The CDR3 runs 15 residues. Germline CDR1 is SGHRS and CDR2 is YFSETQ. The CDR3 reads CASRTAGQLNTEAFF. CDR3 DNA: TGCGCCAGCCGGACGGCAGGGCAGCTGAACACTGAAGCTTTCTTT.

CDR3 in DNA: TGCGCCAGCAGCTTAACCCGACAGGCTCAAGAGACCCAGTACTTC. It codes for CASSLTRQAQETQYF. V gene TRBV5-1 combines with J gene TRBJ2-5; TRBD1 might be the D (6 bases). The germline CDR1 and CDR2 sequences are SGHRS and YFSETQ. The CDR3 extends over 15 amino acids. V dropped 2 bases and J dropped 2 bases, with 13 bases sitting between them. The variable domain in full, with the rest retrieved from reference TRBV5-1 and TRBJ2-5, is KAGVTQTPRYLIKTRGQQVTLSCSPISGHRSVSWYQQTPGQGLQFLFEYFSETQRNKGNFPGRFSGRQFSNSRSEMNVSTLELGDSALYLCASSLTRQAQETQYFGPGTRLLVL.

The chain couples TRBV3-1 (or the pseudogene TRBV3-2) to TRBJ2-5, with 11 bases aligning to TRBD2. Germline-derived CDR1 and CDR2 are LGHDT and YNNKEL (reference sequence). The CDR3 covers 15 residues. The V and J ends lost 3 bases and 3 bases, in that order; junction bases with no gene match: 3. CDR3 nucleotides: TGTGCCAGCAGCCAGCCGGGACTAGCGGAAGAGACCCAGTACTTC. Encoded protein: CASSQPGLAEETQYF.

J is TRBJ2-3 and V is TRBV10-1; 8 bases match TRBD2. The CDR3 runs to 15 residues. From germline, CDR1 is WNHNN and CDR2 SYGVQD (reference sequence). Trimming removed 3 bases from V and 2 bases from J; junction bases left unmatched: 4. CDR3 amino acids: CASSDRRGVTDTQYF. The CDR3 region has the DNA TGCGCCAGCAGTGACCGGCGGGGGGTCACAGATACGCAGTATTTT.

J is TRBJ1-5 and V is TRBV5-8; D unresolved. CDR3 length: 12 residues. Germline V gene lookup returns CDR1 SGHTS and CDR2 YDEGEE. V was trimmed by 1 base and J by 4 bases, leaving 3 bases between them. The CDR3 sequence: CASSLYNQPQHF. CDR3 coding DNA: TGTGCCAGCAGCTTGTATAATCAGCCCCAGCATTTT.

The chain joins TRBV7-9 to TRBJ2-1, with 7 positions matching TRBD2. With V trimmed by 2 bases and J by 0 bases, 4 bases remained unmatched. Germline V gene lookup returns CDR1 SEHNR and CDR2 FQNEAQ (reference sequence). This CDR3 comprises 16 residues. Written as DNA, the CDR3 is TGTGCCAGCAGCTTACCGCGGGGGAGCTCCTACAATGAGCAGTTCTTC. Translation gives CASSLPRGSSYNEQFF.

A single count supports this clone. This chain joins TRBV18 and TRBJ1-1; D is perhaps TRBD1 (5 bases). Germline V gene sequence: CDR1 KGHSH, CDR2 LQKENI. CDR3 length equals 14 residues. Trimming removed 8 bases at V and 4 bases at J, with 17 bases between. Written as DNA, the CDR3 is TGTGCCAGCCGATCTCAGGGATGGGGCACTGAAGCTTTCTTT. This translates into CASRSQGWGTEAFF.

This clone has a single count. The CDR3 loop is CASSLSRQGGFGEKLFF. The CDR3 coding sequence is TGTGCCAGCAGCTTAAGTCGGCAGGGGGGTTTTGGTGAAAAACTGTTTTTT. The gene calls are TRBV5-5 and TRBJ1-4, with TRBD1 matching 7 bases. J was trimmed by 7 bases and V by 2 bases; bases with no gene match: 14. The V gene's germline CDR1 is SGHKS and CDR2 YYEKEE (reference sequence). The CDR3 length is 17 residues.

CDR3 protein: CASRPGEALPYGYTF. The CDR3 nucleotides are TGTGCCAGCCGTCCGGGAGAAGCTTTGCCCTATGGCTACACCTTC. The rearrangement uses TRBV5-6 and TRBJ1-2; D unresolved. CDR1 SGHDT and CDR2 YYEEEE come from the germline V gene. V was clipped by 7 bases and J by 4 bases, with 20 bases between them. CDR3 length: 15 amino acids.

This chain links TRBV18 with TRBJ2-2; the D gene is possibly TRBD1 (5 bases). Trimming pared 3 bases from V and 1 base from J, leaving 12 bases between. The germline V gene encodes CDR1 KGHSH and CDR2 LQKENI. There are 16 residues in the CDR3. CDR3 protein: CASSPSPTGNTGELFF. The CDR3 DNA sequence: TGTGCCAGCTCACCGTCACCCACAGGGAACACCGGGGAGCTGTTTTTT.

The J gene is TRBJ2-5, the V gene TRBV6-5; D perhaps matches TRBD2 (6 bases). Trimming removed 7 bases at V and 7 bases at J, with 10 bases between. CDR1 is MNHEY, CDR2 SVGAGI, per germline. The length of the CDR3 is 11 residues. CDR3 loop: CASTMGGTQYF. The CDR3, as DNA: TGTGCCAGCACCATGGGGGGGACCCAGTACTTC.

The CDR3 protein is CASTPRTGGLNTEAFF. The CDR3 nucleotides are TGTGCCAGCACCCCAAGGACAGGGGGCTTGAACACTGAAGCTTTCTTT. The chain joins TRBV7-9 to TRBJ1-1; 11 positions agree with TRBD1. Germline CDR1 reads SEHNR; CDR2 reads FQNEAQ (reference sequence). The length of the CDR3 is 16 residues. Unmatched junction bases numbered 7, after V lost 7 bases and J lost 0 bases.

This sequence joins TRBV7-3 and TRBJ2-1; TRBD1 is a possible D gene (7 bases). This CDR3 is 17 amino acids long. Germline assignment: CDR1 SGHTA and CDR2 FQGTGA. V was shortened by 3 bases and J by 0 bases, with 15 bases between the two germline ends. CDR3 sequence reads: CASSLRDSPSSYNEQFF. The CDR3 DNA reads TGTGCCAGCAGCTTGCGGGACAGTCCGAGCTCCTACAATGAGCAGTTCTTC.

The V gene is TRBV25-1, the J gene TRBJ1-1, with D maybe TRBD1 (6 bases). Trimming shortened V by 2 bases and J by 3 bases, and 13 bases separated the two germline ends. The CDR3 contains 15 residues. In germline, CDR1 is MGHDK, CDR2 SYGVNS. CDR3 nucleotide sequence: TGTGCCAGCAGTGAAGGGGGCAGGGATGACACTGAAGCTTTCTTT. Residues: CASSEGGRDDTEAFF.

J is TRBJ1-2 and V is TRBV6-5; possible D gene TRBD1, 6 bases. This CDR3 contains 14 residues. In germline, CDR1 is MNHEY, CDR2 SVGAGI. Trimming stripped 6 bases from V and 1 base from J, with 12 bases between. The CDR3 spells CASRRYRDNYGYTF. DNA of the CDR3: TGTGCCAGCAGACGCTACAGGGATAACTATGGCTACACCTTC.

The chain combines TRBV5-1 with TRBJ1-2; 9 bases agree with TRBD1. The length of the CDR3 is 15 residues. Germline V gene data show CDR1 as SGHRS and CDR2 as YFSETQ. V lost 4 bases to trimming and J lost 1 base; unmatched junction nucleotides: 5. CDR3 region: CASSSGTGNNYGYTF. Written as DNA, the CDR3 is TGCGCCAGCAGCAGCGGGACAGGGAATAACTATGGCTACACCTTC.

The V and J genes are TRBV7-2 and TRBJ2-1, with 8 bases aligning to TRBD2. The CDR3 totals 15 residues. Per germline, CDR1 SGHTA and CDR2 FQGNSA. J gave up 5 bases and V 5 bases, and 8 bases lay outside the gene matches. Here the CDR3 reads CASSPTSGRNNEQFF. CDR3 bases: TGTGCCAGCAGCCCTACTAGCGGACGCAACAATGAGCAGTTCTTC.

The J gene is TRBJ2-7, the V gene TRBV23-1; 7 nucleotides line up with TRBD1. TRBV23-1 is identified as an open reading frame with a role that is uncertain. Trimming took 0 bases from V and 3 from J; bases not matched to a gene: 14. This CDR3 has 18 amino acids. As DNA, the CDR3 is TGCGCCAGCAGTCAATCCCCCATCCGGGACAGTGAACACTACGAGCAGTACTTC. This encodes CASSQSPIRDSEHYEQYF.

V and J are TRBV7-6 and TRBJ1-1; weak D call: TRBD1 (6 bases). V gave up 5 bases and J gave up 2 bases, with 12 bases separating them. Germline assignment: CDR1 SGHVS and CDR2 FNYEAQ. This CDR3 comprises 14 residues. The CDR3 here is CASSRGGVNTEAFF. The CDR3 DNA reads as TGTGCCAGCAGCAGGGGGGGGGTCAACACTGAAGCTTTCTTT.

V usage is TRBV6-4 and J usage is TRBJ1-6; D is undetermined. The length of the CDR3 is 13 residues. The germline gives CDR1 MRHNA, CDR2 SNTAGT. V shed 0 bases and J shed 7 bases, with 4 bases lying between them. CDR3 DNA sequence: TGTGCCAGCAGTGACTCGGCAAATTCACCCCTCCACTTT. It codes for CASSDSANSPLHF.

The rearrangement links TRBV24-1 to TRBJ2-1, with 8 nucleotides matching TRBD1. The CDR3 totals 17 residues. Germline trimming cut 6 bases from V and 3 bases from J; bases unmatched to any gene: 12. Germline loops: CDR1 KGHDR, CDR2 SFDVKD. The CDR3 sequence: CATSHGGTGHDYNEQFF. In nucleotides, the CDR3 is TGTGCCACCAGTCACGGCGGGACAGGCCATGACTACAATGAGCAGTTCTTC.

This rearrangement joins TRBV28 to TRBJ2-7; 7 bases match TRBD2. CDR1 and CDR2 from the germline V gene are MDHEN and SYDVKM. This CDR3 comprises 16 residues. V shed 1 base, J shed 2 bases, and the junction held 8 bases outside the gene matches. CDR3 sequence (DNA): TGTGCCAGCAGTTTATTGGGGGGGGTCGGGCCCTACGAGCAGTACTTC. Translating gives CASSLLGGVGPYEQYF.

The chain has TRBV19 and TRBJ2-7; TRBD1 matches 7 bases. V lost 6 bases, J lost 5 bases, and 16 bases stayed unmatched. Germline-derived CDR1 and CDR2 are LNHDA and SQIVND (reference sequence). CDR3 length: 16 amino acids. CDR3 in amino acids: CASREGGAEGGDEQYF. As DNA, the CDR3 is TGTGCCAGTAGGGAAGGGGGCGCTGAGGGTGGCGACGAGCAGTACTTC.